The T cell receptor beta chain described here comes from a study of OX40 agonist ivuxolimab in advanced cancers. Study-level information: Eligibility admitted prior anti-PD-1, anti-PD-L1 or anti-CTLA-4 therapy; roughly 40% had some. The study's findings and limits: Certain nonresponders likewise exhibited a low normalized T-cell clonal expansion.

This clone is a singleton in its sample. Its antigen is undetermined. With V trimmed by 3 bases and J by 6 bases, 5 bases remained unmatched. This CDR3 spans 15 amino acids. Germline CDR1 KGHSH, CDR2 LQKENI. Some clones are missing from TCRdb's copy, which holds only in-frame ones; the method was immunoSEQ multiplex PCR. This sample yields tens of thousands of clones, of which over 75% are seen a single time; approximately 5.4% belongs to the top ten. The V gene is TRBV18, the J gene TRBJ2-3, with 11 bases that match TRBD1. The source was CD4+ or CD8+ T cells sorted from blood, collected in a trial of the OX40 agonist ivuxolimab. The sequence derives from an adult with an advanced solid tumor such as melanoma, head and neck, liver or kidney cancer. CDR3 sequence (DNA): TGTGCCAGCTCACCGAGGACAGGGGGCGTTGATACGCAGTATTTT. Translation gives CASSPRTGGVDTQYF.